This TCR beta chain appears in the sequencing data of a study of OX40 agonist ivuxolimab in advanced cancers. The study, taken as a whole, reports: Both CD4+ and CD8+ T cell populations in blood had undergone clonal expansion by week 6 at 0.1 to 3.0 mg/kg.

Germline trimming cut 8 bases from V and 2 bases from J; bases unmatched to any gene: 6. The germline gives CDR1 MNHEY, CDR2 SVGAGI. This CDR3 contains 13 residues. Profiled with immunoSEQ multiplex PCR; TCRdb holds only in-frame clones, not every one. The table lists fewer than 200,000 clones, approximately 94% of them singletons. Concerning this clone itself: Its antigen is not known.

The specimen was CD4+ or CD8+ T cells sorted from blood, collected in a trial of the OX40 agonist ivuxolimab. This receptor was obtained from an adult with an advanced solid tumor such as melanoma, head and neck, liver or kidney cancer. The genes are TRBV6-5 and TRBJ2-7; 7 nucleotides align to TRBD1. The CDR3 DNA reads TGTGCCAGCTCGCGACAGGGCACCTACGAGCAGTACTTC. It is translated as CASSRQGTYEQYF.